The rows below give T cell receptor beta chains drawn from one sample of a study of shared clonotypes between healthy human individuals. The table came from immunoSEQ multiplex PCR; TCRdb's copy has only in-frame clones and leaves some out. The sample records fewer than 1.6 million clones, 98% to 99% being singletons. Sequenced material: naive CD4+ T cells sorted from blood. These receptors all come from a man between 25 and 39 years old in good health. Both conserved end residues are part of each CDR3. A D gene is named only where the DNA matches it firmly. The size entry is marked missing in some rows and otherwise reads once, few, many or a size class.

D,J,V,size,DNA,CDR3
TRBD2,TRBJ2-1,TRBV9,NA,TGTGCCAGCAGCGTTGGGGCGGGAGGCAGCTCCTACAATGAGCAGTTCTTC,CASSVGAGGSSYNEQFF
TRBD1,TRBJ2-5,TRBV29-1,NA,TGCAGCGTTCGGACAGGGAGGAAAGAGACCCAGTACTTC,CSVRTGRKETQYF
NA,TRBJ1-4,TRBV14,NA,TGTGCCAGCAGCCGATTCAGGGACGGAGCTAATGAAAAACTGTTTTTT,CASSRFRDGANEKLFF
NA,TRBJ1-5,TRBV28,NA,TGTGCCAGCAGTTTGGGCAGGGACAATCAGCCCCAGCATTTT,CASSLGRDNQPQHF
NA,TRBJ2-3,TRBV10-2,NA,TGCGCCAGCAGAGGGTTAGTGAAACCAGTAGGTGGTACGCAGTATTTT,CASRGLVKPVGGTQYF
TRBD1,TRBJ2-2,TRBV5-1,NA,TGCGCCAGCAGCGCGGGACAGGGTGGGGCCGGGGAGCTGTTTTTT,CASSAGQGGAGELFF
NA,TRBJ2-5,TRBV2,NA,TGTGCCAGCAGTGACAGGGCGGAGACCCAGTACTTC,CASSDRAETQYF
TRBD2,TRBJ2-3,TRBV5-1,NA,TGCGCCAGCAGCCCTAGCGGGAGAGTGACAGATACGCAGTATTTT,CASSPSGRVTDTQYF
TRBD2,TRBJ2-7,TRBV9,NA,TGTGCCAGCAGCGTAGGGGGAGCGGGAGCGCCCCCCTACGAGCAGTACTTC,CASSVGGAGAPPYEQYF
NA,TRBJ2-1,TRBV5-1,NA,TGCGCCAGCAGAAGCCCGACTCGGCTAGAGGTCGATGAGCAGTTCTTC,CASRSPTRLEVDEQFF
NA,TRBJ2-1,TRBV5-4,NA,TGTGCCAGCAGCTCCCCTTCGGGCTCTGGGGTCAATGAGCAGTTCTTC,CASSSPSGSGVNEQFF
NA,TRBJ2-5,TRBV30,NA,TGTGCCTGGAGTGTAGGGAAGACCCAGTACTTC,CAWSVGKTQYF
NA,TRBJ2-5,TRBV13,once,TGTGCCAGCAGCTTAGTCGGAGGAGAGACCCAGTACTTC,CASSLVGGETQYF
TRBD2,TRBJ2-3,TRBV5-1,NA,TGCGCCAGCAGCTCAGCGGGAAGCACAGATACGCAGTATTTT,CASSSAGSTDTQYF
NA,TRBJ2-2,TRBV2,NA,TGTGCCACGGGGACGTTCGCGGTCGCCGGGGAGCTGTTTTTT,CATGTFAVAGELFF
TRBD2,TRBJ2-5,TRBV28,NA,TGTGCCAGCAGTATAGCCCTACGGACTAGCGGCCAAGAGACCCAGTACTTC,CASSIALRTSGQETQYF
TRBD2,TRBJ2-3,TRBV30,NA,TGTGCCTGGGACGGTGTGAGGCGGGGGGGCACAGATACGCAGTATTTT,CAWDGVRRGGTDTQYF
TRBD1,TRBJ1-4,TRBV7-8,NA,TGTGCCAGCAGCTCCACAGGGACAGCAACTAATGAAAAACTGTTTTTT,CASSSTGTATNEKLFF
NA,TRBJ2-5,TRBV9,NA,TGTGCCAGCAGCGTAGGCAGACTTCAAGAGACCCAGTACTTC,CASSVGRLQETQYF
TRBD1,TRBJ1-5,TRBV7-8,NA,TGTGCCAGCAGCTCCGACAGGGGCTACAATCAGCCCCAGCATTTT,CASSSDRGYNQPQHF
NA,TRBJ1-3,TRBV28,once,TGTGCCAGCAGTCCAACCGGGCCATCGGATGGAAACACCATATATTTT,CASSPTGPSDGNTIYF
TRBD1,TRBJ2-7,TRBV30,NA,TGTGCCTGGGGACAGGGCTACGAGCAGTACTTC,CAWGQGYEQYF
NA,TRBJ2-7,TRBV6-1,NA,TGTGCCAGCAGTGACAACGCAGCGAGGTACGAGCAGTACTTC,CASSDNAARYEQYF
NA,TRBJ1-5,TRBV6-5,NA,TGTGCCAGCAGACAATTCCGCCGCGGCACGGCCCAGCATTTT,CASRQFRRGTAQHF
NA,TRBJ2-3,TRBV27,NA,TGTGCCAGCAGTTTGGGGGGTGGATACACAGATACGCAGTATTTT,CASSLGGGYTDTQYF
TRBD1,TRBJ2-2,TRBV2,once,TGTGCCAGCAGTGTAAGGGGGCGTGAGACCGGGGAGCTGTTTTTT,CASSVRGRETGELFF
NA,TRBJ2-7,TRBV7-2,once,TGTGCCAGCAGCTTAGCGATAGGGAGTCACCATTACGAGCAGTACTTC,CASSLAIGSHHYEQYF
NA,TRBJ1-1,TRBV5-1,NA,TGCGCCAGCAGCCCGGCGGGGTCAAACACTGAAGCTTTCTTT,CASSPAGSNTEAFF